The next 21 T cell receptor beta chains were all read from a single sample in a study of OX40 agonist ivuxolimab in advanced cancers. The method was immunoSEQ multiplex PCR; TCRdb's version includes in-frame clones alone and lacks a portion of them. The sample lists around 95,000 clones, 90% seen once, with 0.15% to 0.2% in the top ten. The sample in question was CD4+ or CD8+ T cells sorted from blood, obtained in a trial of the OX40 agonist ivuxolimab. The receptors originated from an adult with an advanced solid tumor such as melanoma, head and neck, liver or kidney cancer.

The V gene is TRBV29-1, the J gene TRBJ1-2, with D tentatively TRBD1 (5 bases). Germline lookup yields CDR1 SQVTM and CDR2 ANQGSEA. The CDR3 is 10 amino acids. The CDR3 loop reads CVTEGYGYTF. CDR3 DNA sequence: TGCGTCACGGAGGGGTATGGCTACACCTTC.

The chain uses TRBV29-1 and TRBJ2-7, with a weak D call TRBD2 (5 bases). The germline gives CDR1 SQVTM, CDR2 ANQGSEA. Between the trimmed V and J ends, which lost 4 bases and 3 bases, there was a span of 10 bases. This CDR3 is built from 12 residues. The chain's CDR3 is CSVVVSGYEQYF. The DNA of the CDR3 is TGCAGCGTTGTAGTGAGCGGCTACGAGCAGTACTTC.

The chain links TRBV4-2 to TRBJ1-2; weak D call: TRBD1 (6 bases). The length of the CDR3 is 14 residues. V lost 4 bases, J lost 4 bases, and 13 bases lay in between. Per germline, CDR1 LGHNA and CDR2 YNFKEQ. CDR3: CASSPPTGRYGYTF. CDR3 bases: TGTGCCAGCAGCCCCCCGACAGGACGCTATGGCTACACCTTC.

This clone was observed a handful of times. The chain employs TRBV15 and TRBJ1-1, with D maybe TRBD1 (5 bases). Trimming took 1 base from V and 0 from J, leaving 12 bases between them. From germline, CDR1 is LNHNV and CDR2 YYDKDF (reference sequence). The CDR3 has 16 amino acids. The CDR3 reads CATSRGRQLVNTEAFF. CDR3 sequence (DNA): TGTGCCACCAGCAGAGGTAGACAGTTGGTGAACACTGAAGCTTTCTTT.

The chain employs TRBV7-3 and TRBJ2-7; D remains ambiguous. The V end lost 4 bases, the J end lost 0 bases, and 19 bases lay between the germline ends. Per the germline V gene, CDR1 is SGHTA and CDR2 is FQGTGA. The CDR3 runs 17 residues. The CDR3 region is CASSSPNPGPSSYEQYF. CDR3 sequence (DNA): TGTGCCAGCAGCTCCCCTAACCCGGGCCCGAGCTCCTACGAGCAGTACTTC.

The chain couples TRBV11-2 to TRBJ2-2; the match to TRBD1 covers 7 bases. This CDR3 spans 14 amino acids. The germline gives CDR1 SGHAT, CDR2 FQNNGV. Trimming took 3 bases from V and 7 from J; bases not matched to a gene: 5. This CDR3 is CASSFRQGDGELFF. CDR3 sequence (DNA): TGTGCCAGCAGCTTCCGTCAGGGGGACGGGGAGCTGTTTTTT.

V and J are TRBV5-1 and TRBJ2-1; D is undetermined. This CDR3 has 15 amino acids. Germline V gene sequence: CDR1 SGHRS, CDR2 YFSETQ. V was trimmed by 3 bases and J by 10 bases, leaving 20 bases between them. This CDR3 is CASSSVVTQRREQFF. DNA for the CDR3: TGCGCCAGCAGCTCGGTCGTGACTCAGAGGCGCGAGCAGTTCTTC.

V usage is TRBV7-6 and J usage is TRBJ2-1; 8 bases are a match to TRBD1. The V segment lost 5 bases and the J segment 0 bases; nucleotides outside the gene matches: 6. Per germline, CDR1 SGHVS and CDR2 FNYEAQ. This CDR3 spans 16 amino acids. The CDR3 DNA reads TGTGCCAGCAGCGCAACAGGGGGAAGCTCCTACAATGAGCAGTTCTTC. Residues: CASSATGGSSYNEQFF.

This chain links TRBV27 with TRBJ2-1; 16 nucleotides line up with TRBD2. Germline CDR1 and CDR2: MNHEY and SMNVEV (reference sequence). J was trimmed by 2 bases and V by 6 bases; bases with no gene match: 7. The CDR3 has 18 amino acids. The CDR3 sequence is CASSPRGTSGRAYNEQFF. The DNA of the CDR3 is TGTGCCAGCAGCCCCCGTGGGACTAGCGGGAGGGCCTACAATGAGCAGTTCTTC.

The chain employs TRBV7-9 and TRBJ2-2, with TRBD2 matching over 7 bases. This CDR3 is built from 14 residues. Germline V CDR1 and CDR2: SEHNR, FQNEAQ (reference sequence). Losses at the gene ends were 6 bases for V and 2 bases for J; bases not matched to a gene: 3. CDR3 protein: CASRASGNTGELFF. CDR3 sequence (DNA): TGTGCCAGCAGAGCTAGCGGAAACACCGGGGAGCTGTTTTTT.

Written as DNA, the CDR3 is TGCGCCAGCAGCTTAGCCGGGACCCCTCATGGCTACACCTTC. Translation: CASSLAGTPHGYTF. The V gene is TRBV5-1, the J gene TRBJ1-2; weak D call: TRBD1 (5 bases). V lost 2 bases and J lost 6, with 14 bases in between. The CDR3 is 14 residues long. Germline CDR1 SGHRS, CDR2 YFSETQ. Using reference TRBV5-1 and TRBJ1-2 for the parts outside the CDR3, the full variable domain is KAGVTQTPRYLIKTRGQQVTLSCSPISGHRSVSWYQQTPGQGLQFLFEYFSETQRNKGNFPGRFSGRQFSNSRSEMNVSTLELGDSALYLCASSLAGTPHGYTFGSGTRLTVV.

A single count supports this clone. This sequence joins TRBV30 and TRBJ2-7; 10 bases map to TRBD2. The CDR3 covers 15 residues. Germline V lookup: CDR1 GTSNPN, CDR2 SVGIG (reference sequence). The junction had 5 bases not matched to a gene; V was cut back by 2 bases and J by 1 base. The CDR3 bases are TGTGCCTGGAGTTGGGGGACTAGCGCTTCCTACGAGCAGTACTTC. Encoded protein: CAWSWGTSASYEQYF.

This chain joins TRBV7-9 and TRBJ1-2, with D unclear. CDR1 SEHNR and CDR2 FQNEAQ come from the germline V gene (reference sequence). This CDR3 has 13 residues. Trimming took off 3 bases at V and 4 bases at J, with 9 bases between the two ends. CDR3 residues: CASSFGNGYGYTF. The CDR3, as DNA: TGTGCCAGCAGCTTCGGGAATGGCTATGGCTACACCTTC. Supplemented by reference TRBV7-9 and TRBJ1-2, the full variable domain reads DTGVSQNPRHKITKRGQNVTFRCDPISEHNRLYWYRQTLGQGPEFLTYFQNEAQLEKSRLLSDRFSAERPKGSFSTLEIQRTEQGDSAMYLCASSFGNGYGYTFGSGTRLTVV.

This clone has a handful of counts. The rearrangement uses TRBV29-1 and TRBJ2-3; D unclear. Germline CDR1 reads SQVTM; CDR2 reads ANQGSEA. The V end lost 6 bases, the J end lost 1 base, and 17 bases lay between the germline ends. There are 15 residues in the CDR3. CDR3 region: CSVDLGVWGTDTQYF. Here the CDR3 DNA reads TGCAGCGTCGATCTCGGAGTCTGGGGCACAGATACGCAGTATTTT.

CDR3 in DNA: TGTGCCTGTCCGCAGAGGGGAAGAAATAATTCACCCCTCCACTTT. Protein: CACPQRGRNNSPLHF. The chain joins TRBV30 to TRBJ1-6, with D perhaps TRBD1 (5 bases). Germline V lookup: CDR1 GTSNPN, CDR2 SVGIG (reference sequence). The CDR3 has 15 amino acids. V was clipped by 6 bases and J by 5 bases, with 17 bases between them.

V and J are TRBV21-1 and TRBJ2-7; TRBD2 was called by the table and not checked on the DNA. TRBV21-1 is recorded as a pseudogene. This CDR3 region has 17 residues. This chain's CDR3 is CASSKRGSNGGPYEQYF. The CDR3 DNA follows: TGTGCCAGCAGCAAAAGGGGTAGCAACGGGGGGCCCTACGAGCAGTACTTC.

The chain links TRBV27 to TRBJ2-7; TRBD1 matches 9 bases. Losses at the gene ends were 3 bases for V and 5 bases for J; bases not matched to a gene: 5. This CDR3 has 14 amino acids. Germline lookup yields CDR1 MNHEY and CDR2 SMNVEV (reference sequence). In nucleotides, the CDR3 is TGTGCCAGCAGTTTCCGGGACAGGGACCACGAGCAGTACTTC. Translated: CASSFRDRDHEQYF.

The V and J genes are TRBV7-8 and TRBJ1-1; D gene ambiguous. The V gene's germline CDR1 is SGHVS and CDR2 FQNEAQ. V gave up 3 bases and J gave up 4 bases, with 6 bases separating them. The CDR3 is 12 residues long. CDR3: CASSFHGTEAFF. The CDR3 DNA reads TGTGCCAGCAGCTTTCATGGCACTGAAGCTTTCTTT.

This chain uses TRBV6-7 with TRBJ1-2; no reliable D call. TRBV6-7 is marked as an open reading frame, function uncertain. V was shortened by 4 bases and J by 4 bases, with 7 bases between the two germline ends. The length of the CDR3 is 12 residues. CDR3: CASSCPRYGYTF. The DNA for the CDR3 is TGTGCCAGCAGTTGCCCGCGCTATGGCTACACCTTC.

The genes are TRBV5-4 and TRBJ2-3; TRBD2 aligns across 12 bases. This CDR3 region has 15 residues. Germline CDR1 reads SGHNT; CDR2 reads YYREEE (reference sequence). The V segment lost 2 bases and the J segment 6 bases; nucleotides outside the gene matches: 4. CDR3 amino acids: CASSLSLAGGDTQYF. As DNA, the CDR3 is TGTGCCAGCAGCTTAAGTCTAGCGGGGGGGGATACGCAGTATTTT.

The J gene is TRBJ2-7, the V gene TRBV30; D remains unclear. This CDR3 region has 11 residues. The V and J ends lost 1 base and 3 bases respectively, with 4 bases between them. The germline gives CDR1 GTSNPN, CDR2 SVGIG (reference sequence). The CDR3 nucleotides read TGTGCCTGGAGTGATTACTACGAGCAGTACTTC. It translates to CAWSDYYEQYF.